This entry lists 18 T cell receptor beta chains sequenced from one sample in a study of neurological immune-mediated disorders. From the 5' RACE reads, TCRdb called clonotypes with MiXCR, one entry per CDR3 protein. The sample carries tens of thousands of distinct CDR3 sequences, roughly 13% recorded once. Time point meaning: longitudinal time-point 2. The sequencing sample was made of PBMCs. Source of these receptors: a female donor with HTLV-1-associated myelopathy (HAM/TSP).

The chain links TRBV5-1 to TRBJ2-3; a weak D match, TRBD2 (6 bases). Germline CDR1 and CDR2: SGHRS and YFSETQ. The CDR3 totals 15 residues. Trimming stripped 4 bases from V and 0 bases from J, with 12 bases between. The CDR3 spells CASSTSGTSTDTQYF. The CDR3 DNA reads TGCGCCAGCAGCACATCCGGGACTAGCACAGATACGCAGTATTTT.

This clonotype was picked up many times. This chain connects TRBV12-3 or TRBV12-4 to TRBJ2-5; 12 bases align to TRBD2. The V and J ends lost 6 bases and 6 bases, in that order; junction bases with no gene match: 5. The CDR3 runs to 14 residues. CDR3 in amino acids: CASSRTSGEKTQYF. CDR3 DNA: TGTGCCAGCAGCCGGACTAGCGGGGAGAAGACCCAGTACTTC.

This clonotype was counted ten times or more. The chain combines TRBV4-1 with TRBJ1-2; D perhaps matches TRBD1 (5 bases). CDR3 length: 13 amino acids. V was cut by 4 bases and J by 6 bases, with 12 bases left in between. The germline V gene encodes CDR1 MGHRA and CDR2 YSYEKL. This CDR3 reads CASSRNRRDGYTF. The CDR3 DNA sequence: TGCGCCAGCAGCCGTAACAGGCGAGATGGCTACACCTTC.

This clonotype has a count of ten or more. The genes are TRBV12-3 or TRBV12-4 and TRBJ2-7; 10 nucleotides align to TRBD2. V lost 3 bases and J lost 7; bases outside the gene matches: 6. The CDR3 is 14 residues long. CDR3 nucleotide sequence: TGTGCCAGCAGTTTGGGGACTAGCGCATCGGAGCAGTACTTC. Translation: CASSLGTSASEQYF.

This clonotype has at least ten counts. The V call is TRBV4-3, the J call TRBJ2-2; 7 nucleotides align to TRBD1. The CDR3 has 16 residues. In germline, CDR1 is LGHNA, CDR2 YSLEER. V was pared by 0 bases and J by 5 bases, with 6 bases of the junction left unmatched. In DNA, the CDR3 is TGCGCCAGCAGCCAAGATCTACAGGGGTTGACCGGGGAGCTGTTTTTT. Protein: CASSQDLQGLTGELFF.

The table lists this clonotype with a count of one. This rearrangement joins TRBV19 to TRBJ2-7; 7 positions agree with TRBD1. This CDR3 contains 13 residues. In germline, CDR1 is LNHDA, CDR2 SQIVND (reference sequence). The junction had 3 bases not matched to a gene; V was cut back by 4 bases and J by 3 bases. DNA for the CDR3: TGTGCCAGTAGTACGGGGACAGACTACGAGCAGTACTTC. Translating gives CASSTGTDYEQYF. Using reference TRBV19 and TRBJ2-7 for the parts outside the CDR3, the full variable domain is DGGITQSPKYLFRKEGQNVTLSCEQNLNHDAMYWYRQDPGQGLRLIYYSQIVNDFQKGDIAEGYSVSREKKESFPLTVTSAQKNPTAFYLCASSTGTDYEQYFGPGTRLTVT.

Many counts were recorded for this clonotype. The chain joins TRBV4-1 to TRBJ2-3, with TRBD2 identical over 7 bases. The ends lost 3 bases at V and 6 bases at J; junction bases unmatched: 12. The germline V gene encodes CDR1 MGHRA and CDR2 YSYEKL. CDR3 length: 16 residues. The CDR3 DNA is TGCGCCAGCAGCCATGCTAGCGGCAGGGCTTCTGATACGCAGTATTTT. This codes for CASSHASGRASDTQYF.

This clonotype was recorded at least ten times. CDR3: CASSFGRADTQYF. The CDR3 DNA reads TGTGCCAGCAGTTTCGGGAGGGCAGATACGCAGTATTTT. V and J are TRBV27 and TRBJ2-3; 8 nucleotides match TRBD2. The germline V gene encodes CDR1 MNHEY and CDR2 SMNVEV (reference sequence). With 3 bases clipped from V and 4 bases from J, the junction kept 0 bases outside the gene matches. The CDR3 extends over 13 amino acids.

This clonotype has ten or more counts. The DNA is omitted, as the CDR3 cannot be located on it reliably, and the CDR3 follows TCRdb's listing. The chain recombines TRBV5-1 with TRBJ2-7; the D call TRBD1 from the table was never checked on the DNA. The CDR3 has 16 residues if both end residues are counted. Looked up from germline, CDR1 is SGHRS and CDR2 is YFSETQ. The CDR3 sequence is CASSLVGSVRGREQYF.

This clonotype was detected ten times or more. This chain links TRBV20-1 with TRBJ2-3; unclear D gene. V dropped 2 bases and J dropped 7 bases, with 13 bases sitting between them. The CDR3 sequence is 13 residues long. Germline V gene sequence: CDR1 DFQATT, CDR2 SNEGSKA (reference sequence). The DNA of the CDR3 is TGCAGTGCTAGACGTGGGCAGCCAAATACGCAGTATTTT. This gives the protein CSARRGQPNTQYF.

Many counts were recorded for this clonotype. The chain carries TRBV6-1 and TRBJ2-7; 7 nucleotides agree with TRBD1. Per the germline V gene, CDR1 is MNHNS and CDR2 is SASEGT. This CDR3 contains 13 residues. J gave up 3 bases and V 4 bases, and 3 bases lay outside the gene matches. Here the CDR3 DNA reads TGTGCCAGCAGTGCCAGACAGGGCTACGAGCAGTACTTC. This translates into CASSARQGYEQYF.

This chain joins TRBV20-1 and TRBJ2-5; 8 nucleotides align to TRBD2. After removal of 6 bases from V and 8 bases from J, the junction contained 11 bases not matched to a gene. The CDR3 runs to 13 residues. Looked up from germline, CDR1 is DFQATT and CDR2 is SNEGSKA (reference sequence). The CDR3 loop is CSAAGGDTRTQYF. For the CDR3, the DNA is TGCAGTGCGGCCGGGGGGGATACGAGAACCCAGTACTTC.

Many counts were recorded for this clonotype. The gene calls are TRBV6-5 and TRBJ2-1; 9 bases match TRBD1. The CDR3 runs to 16 residues. With V trimmed by 6 bases and J by 6 bases, 12 bases remained unmatched. Germline CDR1 reads MNHEY; CDR2 reads SVGAGI. This CDR3 reads CASSYRGQGPGNEQFF. CDR3 in DNA: TGTGCCAGCAGCTACCGTGGACAGGGGCCGGGCAATGAGCAGTTCTTC.

This clonotype has ten or more counts. V usage is TRBV3-1 and J usage is TRBJ1-5; D call uncertain. The V gene lost 5 bases and the J gene lost 0 bases, with 8 bases spanning the gap. CDR1 and CDR2 from the germline V gene are LGHDT and YNNKEL (reference sequence). The CDR3 sequence is 14 residues long. Written as DNA, the CDR3 is TGTGCCAGCAGCGTAGGTCTTAGCAATCAGCCCCAGCATTTT. As protein: CASSVGLSNQPQHF.

This clonotype was observed at least ten times. V gene TRBV3-1 combines with J gene TRBJ2-2; D unclear. Germline V gives CDR1 LGHDT, CDR2 YNNKEL (reference sequence). Trimming pared 0 bases from V and 6 bases from J, leaving 2 bases between. This CDR3 contains 12 residues. CDR3: CASSQDSGELFF. The CDR3 nucleotides read TGTGCCAGCAGCCAAGACTCCGGGGAGCTGTTTTTT.

This clonotype was seen more than once but under ten times. This CDR3 reads CSVRQGGNTEAFF. In DNA, the CDR3 is TGCAGCGTCAGACAGGGCGGGAACACTGAAGCTTTCTTT. The chain uses TRBV29-1 and TRBJ1-1; the match to TRBD1 covers 7 bases. Germline values: CDR1 SQVTM, CDR2 ANQGSEA. This CDR3 contains 13 residues. J gave up 1 base and V 6 bases, and 5 bases lay outside the gene matches.

This clonotype came up many times. This chain joins TRBV24-1 and TRBJ2-4, with D perhaps matching TRBD2 (6 bases). The ends were cut back, 2 bases at V and 7 bases at J, with 14 bases in the middle. The CDR3 has 15 residues. Germline V gene data show CDR1 as KGHDR and CDR2 as SFDVKD. The CDR3 sequence: CATSDSGEGKNIQYF. CDR3 DNA: TGTGCCACCAGTGATTCGGGAGAAGGAAAGAACATTCAGTACTTC.

This clonotype was counted ten times or more. The chain couples TRBV20-1 to TRBJ2-3, with D tentatively TRBD2 (6 bases). V lost 6 bases to trimming and J lost 7 bases, with 17 bases between them. The CDR3 loop spans 13 amino acids. The germline CDR1 and CDR2 sequences are DFQATT and SNEGSKA (reference sequence). The CDR3 sequence: CSAPEYGGNTQYF. DNA for the CDR3: TGCAGTGCCCCGGAATACGGGGGAAATACGCAGTATTTT.